These T cell receptor beta chains were read from a single sample in a study of T cell responses to AZD1222 COVID-19 vaccine. Clones were sequenced by immunoSEQ multiplex PCR, and TCRdb holds only the in-frame ones, with some missing. Seen here are some 120,000 clones, roughly nine tenths observed once, and the top ten hold just over 7%. Specimen: peripheral blood, collected on day 0 of AZD1222 vaccination. These receptors were collected from an adult in good health. CDR3s include the opening cysteine and the closing phenylalanine or tryptophan. A D gene is named only where the DNA matches it firmly. Size values are once, few and many counts, or a class for expanded clones, and some rows have none.

j_call: TRBJ2-7; d_call: TRBD2; clone_size: -; v_call: TRBV5-1; cdr3_aa: CASTLGRRENEQYF; cdr3_nt: TGCGCCAGCACCCTAGGTAGGCGGGAGAACGAGCAGTACTTC
j_call: TRBJ1-6; d_call: TRBD1; clone_size: -; v_call: TRBV9; cdr3_aa: CASSPGQGPNSPLHF; cdr3_nt: TGTGCCAGCAGCCCCGGACAGGGACCTAATTCACCCCTCCACTTT
j_call: TRBJ2-7; d_call: -; clone_size: -; v_call: TRBV19; cdr3_aa: CASTTGTGLSYEQYF; cdr3_nt: TGTGCCAGTACCACCGGGACTGGCCTCTCCTACGAGCAGTACTTC
j_call: TRBJ2-7; d_call: -; clone_size: once; v_call: TRBV7-7; cdr3_aa: CASSLMETAADLYF; cdr3_nt: TGTGCTAGCAGCTTAATGGAGACGGCCGCAGATTTGTACTTC
j_call: TRBJ1-3; d_call: -; clone_size: -; v_call: TRBV2; cdr3_aa: CASSGIGTGNTIYF; cdr3_nt: TGTGCCAGCAGTGGGATTGGGACTGGAAACACCATATATTTT
j_call: TRBJ1-6; d_call: -; clone_size: -; v_call: TRBV19; cdr3_aa: CASSPRDGNSPLHF; cdr3_nt: TGTGCCAGTAGTCCCCGGGACGGTAATTCACCCCTCCACTTT
j_call: TRBJ2-5; d_call: -; clone_size: -; v_call: TRBV15; cdr3_aa: CATSRGRKETQYF; cdr3_nt: TGTGCCACCAGCAGAGGCAGGAAAGAGACCCAGTACTTC
j_call: TRBJ2-1; d_call: TRBD2; clone_size: -; v_call: TRBV19; cdr3_aa: CASSTPWAGEYNEQFF; cdr3_nt: TGTGCCAGTAGTACCCCCTGGGCGGGAGAGTACAATGAGCAGTTCTTC
j_call: TRBJ2-7; d_call: -; clone_size: -; v_call: TRBV7-9; cdr3_aa: CASSQVRGSYEQYF; cdr3_nt: TGTGCCAGCAGTCAGGTCAGGGGATCCTACGAGCAGTACTTC
j_call: TRBJ2-3; d_call: -; clone_size: -; v_call: TRBV19; cdr3_aa: CASLTGEITDTQYF; cdr3_nt: TGTGCCTCCCTCACCGGGGAAATCACAGATACGCAGTATTTT
j_call: TRBJ1-5; d_call: -; clone_size: once; v_call: TRBV6-1; cdr3_aa: CASSQAGGTFSNQPQHF; cdr3_nt: TGTGCCAGCAGTCAAGCAGGAGGGACTTTTAGCAATCAGCCCCAGCATTTT
j_call: TRBJ1-2; d_call: TRBD1; clone_size: -; v_call: TRBV10-3; cdr3_aa: CAISESGTEYGYTF; cdr3_nt: TGTGCCATCAGTGAGTCTGGGACAGAGTATGGCTACACCTTC
j_call: TRBJ2-3; d_call: -; clone_size: -; v_call: TRBV6-5; cdr3_aa: CASSYGLATSTDTQYF; cdr3_nt: TGTGCCAGCAGTTACGGGCTGGCCACTAGCACAGATACGCAGTATTTT